A selection of T cell receptor beta chains follows, all from one sample in a study of cytomegalovirus exposure and HLA in healthy donors. Sequencing used immunoSEQ multiplex PCR; TCRdb keeps in-frame clones, though not all of them. Of over 100,000 clones in the sample, approximately 85% are singletons; the top ten hold about 7.4%. Material: PBMCs. These receptors all come from a woman aged 50 to 60 in good health and CMV-seropositive. Both conserved end residues are part of each CDR3. A D gene is named only where the DNA matches it firmly. Clone size is shown for a subset of rows, as once, few, many or a class of expanded clone.

CDR3: CASSPGRGALAEQYF
DNA: TGTGCCAGCTCACCGGGCCGGGGGGCCCTCGCCGAGCAGTACTTC
J: TRBJ2-7
D: -
V: TRBV18
size: few

CDR3: CASSFSGGDEQFF
DNA: TGTGCCAGCAGCTTTAGCGGGGGGGATGAGCAGTTCTTC
J: TRBJ2-1
D: TRBD2
V: TRBV13
size: -

CDR3: CASSWGLGTGELFF
DNA: TGTGCCAGTTCCTGGGGACTTGGGACCGGGGAGCTGTTTTTT
J: TRBJ2-2
D: -
V: TRBV11-3
size: -

CDR3: CASSYFSVNTEAFF
DNA: TGTGCCAGCAGTTACTTTTCGGTAAACACTGAAGCTTTCTTT
J: TRBJ1-1
D: -
V: TRBV6-5
size: -

CDR3: CASCPTSGSFYEQYF
DNA: TGTGCCAGCTGTCCGACTAGCGGGAGTTTCTACGAGCAGTACTTC
J: TRBJ2-7
D: TRBD2
V: TRBV7-9
size: -

CDR3: CASSSRTGVATQYF
DNA: TGTGCCAGCAGCTCTCGGACAGGGGTGGCCACGCAGTATTTT
J: TRBJ2-3
D: TRBD1
V: TRBV13
size: -

CDR3: CASSVEVSGDTQYF
DNA: TGTGCCAGCAGCGTAGAGGTTAGCGGGGATACGCAGTATTTT
J: TRBJ2-3
D: TRBD2
V: TRBV9
size: -

CDR3: CASSLQGDYGYTF
DNA: TGTGCCAGCAGCTTACAGGGGGACTATGGCTACACCTTC
J: TRBJ1-2
D: TRBD1
V: TRBV13
size: -

CDR3: CASSLLSYEQYF
DNA: TGTGCCAGCAGCTTATTGAGTTACGAGCAGTACTTC
J: TRBJ2-7
D: -
V: TRBV11-2
size: -

CDR3: CGSTEAFF
DNA: TGCGGGAGCACTGAAGCTTTCTTT
J: TRBJ1-1
D: -
V: TRBV20-1
size: -

CDR3: CASSAAPGGFGYEQYF
DNA: TGTGCCAGCAGCGCCGCCCCCGGGGGGTTTGGGTACGAGCAGTACTTC
J: TRBJ2-7
D: TRBD2
V: TRBV9
size: few

CDR3: CAIRKDSPARQPQHF
DNA: TGTGCCATCAGAAAGGACAGCCCAGCGAGACAGCCCCAGCATTTT
J: TRBJ1-5
D: -
V: TRBV10-3
size: -

CDR3: CASSESHRANYGYTF
DNA: TGCGCCAGCAGTGAGTCTCACAGGGCGAACTATGGCTACACCTTC
J: TRBJ1-2
D: -
V: TRBV10-1
size: -

CDR3: CASEKLPGQGLSEQFF
DNA: TGTGCCAGCGAAAAGCTTCCGGGACAGGGTCTGAGTGAGCAGTTCTTC
J: TRBJ2-1
D: TRBD1
V: TRBV27
size: -

CDR3: CASSLRGTGSYEQYF
DNA: TGTGCCAGCAGCTTACGGGGGACAGGTTCCTACGAGCAGTACTTC
J: TRBJ2-7
D: TRBD1
V: TRBV7-8
size: -